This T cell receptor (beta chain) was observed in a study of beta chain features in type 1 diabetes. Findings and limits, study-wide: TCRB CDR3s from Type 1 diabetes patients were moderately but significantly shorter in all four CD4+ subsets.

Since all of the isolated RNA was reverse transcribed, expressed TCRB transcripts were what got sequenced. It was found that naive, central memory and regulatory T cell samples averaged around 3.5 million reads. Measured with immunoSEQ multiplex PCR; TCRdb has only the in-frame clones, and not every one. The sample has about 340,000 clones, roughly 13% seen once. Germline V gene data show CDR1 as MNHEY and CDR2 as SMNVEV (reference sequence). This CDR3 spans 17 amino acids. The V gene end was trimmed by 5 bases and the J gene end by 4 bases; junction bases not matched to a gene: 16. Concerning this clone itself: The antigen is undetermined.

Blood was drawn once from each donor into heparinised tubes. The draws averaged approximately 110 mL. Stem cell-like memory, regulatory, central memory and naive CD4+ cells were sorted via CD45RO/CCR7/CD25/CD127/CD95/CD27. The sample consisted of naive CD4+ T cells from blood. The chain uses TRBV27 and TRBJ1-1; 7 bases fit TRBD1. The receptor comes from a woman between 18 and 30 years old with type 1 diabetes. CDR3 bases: TGTGCCAGCAGTCTACTTGCGACAGGGAGAAAGTCCACTGAAGCTTTCTTT. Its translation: CASSLLATGRKSTEAFF.